A single sample gave rise to the 5 T cell receptor beta chains below, sequenced in a study of cytomegalovirus exposure and HLA in healthy donors. Assay: immunoSEQ multiplex PCR; the TCRdb copy retains only in-frame clones and omits some. Of roughly 77,000 clones in the sample, 90% to 95% were seen once. Input material: PBMCs. Source of these receptors: a woman between 18 and 29 years old in good health and CMV-seronegative.

The chain uses TRBV6-5 and TRBJ1-5; D call uncertain. Germline values: CDR1 MNHEY, CDR2 SVGAGI. Trimming stripped 8 bases from V and 5 bases from J, with 13 bases between. The CDR3 runs 13 residues. The CDR3 nucleotides read TGTGCCAGCTCGGGAAGAAATGATCAGCCCCAGCATTTT. As protein: CASSGRNDQPQHF.

This CDR3 is CASSPGFQGLEETQYF. DNA for the CDR3: TGCGCCAGCAGCCCCGGGTTCCAGGGACTAGAAGAGACCCAGTACTTC. The V call is TRBV4-3, the J call TRBJ2-5; 8 positions agree with TRBD2. The CDR3 totals 16 residues. The trim removed 4 bases at V and 3 bases at J, leaving 10 bases unmatched. Germline loops: CDR1 LGHNA, CDR2 YSLEER.

This clone showed up just once. The genes are TRBV9 and TRBJ2-3; 8 bases are shared with TRBD2. The CDR3 covers 16 residues. Germline-derived CDR1 and CDR2 are SGDLS and YYNGEE. The V and J ends lost 0 bases and 0 bases, in that order; junction bases with no gene match: 3. CDR3 region: CASSVAGGLSTDTQYF. Written as DNA, the CDR3 is TGTGCCAGCAGCGTAGCGGGGGGGCTAAGCACAGATACGCAGTATTTT.

This rearrangement joins TRBV13 to TRBJ1-1; TRBD1 agrees at 8 bases. V lost 5 bases and J lost 6; bases outside the gene matches: 5. This CDR3 comprises 13 residues. Germline values: CDR1 PRHDT, CDR2 FYEKMQ (reference sequence). DNA for the CDR3: TGTGCCAGCAGCAAACAGGGGGGGGCTGAAGCTTTCTTT. Its protein product is CASSKQGGAEAFF.

This clone was seen a single time. CDR3 coding DNA: TGTGCCAGCAGCTTACCGGGACAGGGCACAGATACGCAGTATTTT. Amino acid sequence: CASSLPGQGTDTQYF. The gene calls are TRBV5-6 and TRBJ2-3; 8 bases align to TRBD1. The CDR3 consists of 15 residues. V was clipped by 2 bases and J by 1 base; unmatched bases: 3. The germline V gene has CDR1 SGHDT and CDR2 YYEEEE.